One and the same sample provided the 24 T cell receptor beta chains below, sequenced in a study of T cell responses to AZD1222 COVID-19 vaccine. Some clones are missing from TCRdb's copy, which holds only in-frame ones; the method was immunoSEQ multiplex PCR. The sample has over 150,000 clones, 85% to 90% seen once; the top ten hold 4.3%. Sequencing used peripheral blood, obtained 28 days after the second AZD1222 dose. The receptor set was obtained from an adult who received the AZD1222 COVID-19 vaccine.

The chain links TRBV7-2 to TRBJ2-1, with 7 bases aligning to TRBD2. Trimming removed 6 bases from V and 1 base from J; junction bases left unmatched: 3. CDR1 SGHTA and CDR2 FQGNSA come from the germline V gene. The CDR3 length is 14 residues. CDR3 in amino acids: CASRTSASYNEQFF. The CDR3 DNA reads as TGTGCCAGCAGAACTAGCGCTTCCTACAATGAGCAGTTCTTC.

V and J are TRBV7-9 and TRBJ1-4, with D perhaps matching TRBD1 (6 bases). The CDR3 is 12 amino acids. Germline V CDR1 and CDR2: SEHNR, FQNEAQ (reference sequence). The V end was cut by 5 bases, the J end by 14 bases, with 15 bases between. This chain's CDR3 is CASSKGGPGLFF. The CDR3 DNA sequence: TGTGCCAGCAGCAAGGGGGGGCCTGGGCTGTTTTTT.

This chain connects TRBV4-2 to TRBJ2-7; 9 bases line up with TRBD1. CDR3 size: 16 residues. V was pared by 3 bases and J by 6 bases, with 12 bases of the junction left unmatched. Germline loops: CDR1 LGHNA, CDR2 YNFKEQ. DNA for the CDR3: TGTGCCAGCAGCCATCTACCCGGACAGGGGATAGGCGAGCAGTACTTC. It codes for CASSHLPGQGIGEQYF.

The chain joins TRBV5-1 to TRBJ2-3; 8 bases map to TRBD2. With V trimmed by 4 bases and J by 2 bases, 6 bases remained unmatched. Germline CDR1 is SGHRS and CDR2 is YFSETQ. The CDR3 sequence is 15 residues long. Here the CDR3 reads CASSPGLGYTDTQYF. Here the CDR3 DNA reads TGCGCCAGCAGCCCGGGACTAGGGTACACAGATACGCAGTATTTT.

The chain's CDR3 is CASSAIGGNTEAFF. In DNA form, the CDR3 reads TGTGCCAGCAGCGCTATCGGAGGGAACACTGAAGCTTTCTTT. V is TRBV25-1 and J is TRBJ1-1; the D is unclear. CDR1 is MGHDK, CDR2 SYGVNS, per germline. This CDR3 contains 14 residues. Trimming removed 6 bases at V and 1 base at J, with 12 bases between.

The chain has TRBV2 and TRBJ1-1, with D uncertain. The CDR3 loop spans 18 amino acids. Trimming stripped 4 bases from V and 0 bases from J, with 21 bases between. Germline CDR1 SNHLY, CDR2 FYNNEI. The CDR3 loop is CASSGGNGMLSLNTEAFF. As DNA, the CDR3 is TGTGCCAGCAGTGGAGGAAACGGGATGCTTAGCCTGAACACTGAAGCTTTCTTT.

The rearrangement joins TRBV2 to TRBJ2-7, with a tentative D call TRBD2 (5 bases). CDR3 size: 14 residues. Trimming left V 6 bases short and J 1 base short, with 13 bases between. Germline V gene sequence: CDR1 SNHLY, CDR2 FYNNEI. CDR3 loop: CASSSGIGSYEQYF. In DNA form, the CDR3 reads TGTGCCAGCAGCTCCGGGATTGGGTCCTACGAGCAGTACTTC.

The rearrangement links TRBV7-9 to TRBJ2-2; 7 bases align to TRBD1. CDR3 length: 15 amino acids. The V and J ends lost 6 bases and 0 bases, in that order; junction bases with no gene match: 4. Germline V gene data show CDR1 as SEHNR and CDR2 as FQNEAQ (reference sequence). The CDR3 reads CASSLGTANTGELFF. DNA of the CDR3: TGTGCCAGCAGTTTGGGGACAGCGAACACCGGGGAGCTGTTTTTT.

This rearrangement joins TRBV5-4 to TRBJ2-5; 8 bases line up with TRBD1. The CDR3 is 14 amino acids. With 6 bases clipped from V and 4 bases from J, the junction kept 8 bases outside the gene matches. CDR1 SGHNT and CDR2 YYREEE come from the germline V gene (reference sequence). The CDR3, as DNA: TGTGCCAGCACCGACAGGGGCAATCTAGAGACCCAGTACTTC. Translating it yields CASTDRGNLETQYF.

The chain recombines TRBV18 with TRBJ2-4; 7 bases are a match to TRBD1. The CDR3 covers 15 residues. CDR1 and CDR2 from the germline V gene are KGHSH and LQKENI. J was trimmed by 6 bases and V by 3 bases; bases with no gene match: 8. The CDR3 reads CASSPMRGPGNIQYF. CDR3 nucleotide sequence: TGTGCCAGCTCACCCATGAGGGGGCCGGGAAACATTCAGTACTTC.

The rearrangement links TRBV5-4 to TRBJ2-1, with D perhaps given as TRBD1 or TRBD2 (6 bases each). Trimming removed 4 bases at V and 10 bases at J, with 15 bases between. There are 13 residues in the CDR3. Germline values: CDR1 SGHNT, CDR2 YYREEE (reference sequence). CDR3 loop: CASSRQEGREQFF. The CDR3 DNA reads TGTGCCAGCAGCCGACAGGAGGGGAGAGAGCAGTTCTTC.

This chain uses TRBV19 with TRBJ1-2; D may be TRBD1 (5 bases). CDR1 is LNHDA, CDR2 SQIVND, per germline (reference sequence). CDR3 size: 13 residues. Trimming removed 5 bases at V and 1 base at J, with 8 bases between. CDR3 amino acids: CASSPQGNYGYTF. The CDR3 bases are TGTGCCAGTAGTCCCCAGGGTAACTATGGCTACACCTTC.

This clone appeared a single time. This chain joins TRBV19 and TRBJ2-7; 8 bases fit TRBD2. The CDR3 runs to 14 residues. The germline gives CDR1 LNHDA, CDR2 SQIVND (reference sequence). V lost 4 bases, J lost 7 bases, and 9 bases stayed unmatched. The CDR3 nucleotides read TGTGCCAGTAGTACGGGACTAGGTTCTCGGGAGCAGTACTTC. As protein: CASSTGLGSREQYF.

CDR3 DNA sequence: TGCGCCAGCAGCTTGGAAGGAGGAGACTATGGCTACACCTTC. Translated, it gives CASSLEGGDYGYTF. The chain uses TRBV5-1 and TRBJ1-2; D uncertain. Germline loops: CDR1 SGHRS, CDR2 YFSETQ. This CDR3 spans 14 amino acids. Trimming shortened V by 0 bases and J by 3 bases, and 9 bases separated the two germline ends.

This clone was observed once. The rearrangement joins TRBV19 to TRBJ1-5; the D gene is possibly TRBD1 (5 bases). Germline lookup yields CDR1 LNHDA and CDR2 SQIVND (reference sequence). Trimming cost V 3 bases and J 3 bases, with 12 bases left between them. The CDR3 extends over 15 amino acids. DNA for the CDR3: TGTGCCAGTAGTATCTCGAGGGGACTCAATCAGCCCCAGCATTTT. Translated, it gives CASSISRGLNQPQHF.

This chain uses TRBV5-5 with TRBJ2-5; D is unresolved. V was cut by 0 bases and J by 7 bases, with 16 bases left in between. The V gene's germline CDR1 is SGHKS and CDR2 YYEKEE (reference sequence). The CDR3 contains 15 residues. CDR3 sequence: CASSLGPPVDGTQYF. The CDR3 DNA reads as TGTGCCAGCAGCTTGGGGCCCCCGGTCGACGGGACCCAGTACTTC. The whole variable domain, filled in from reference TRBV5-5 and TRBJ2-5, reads DAGVTQSPTHLIKTRGQQVTLRCSPISGHKSVSWYQQVLGQGPQFIFQYYEKEERGRGNFPDRFSARQFPNYSSELNVNALLLGDSALYLCASSLGPPVDGTQYFGPGTRLLVL.

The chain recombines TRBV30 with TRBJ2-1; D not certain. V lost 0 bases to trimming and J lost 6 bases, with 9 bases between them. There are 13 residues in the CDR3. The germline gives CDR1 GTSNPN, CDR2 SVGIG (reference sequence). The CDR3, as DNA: TGTGCCTGGAGTGTATCTCGGGCCAATGAGCAGTTCTTC. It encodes CAWSVSRANEQFF.

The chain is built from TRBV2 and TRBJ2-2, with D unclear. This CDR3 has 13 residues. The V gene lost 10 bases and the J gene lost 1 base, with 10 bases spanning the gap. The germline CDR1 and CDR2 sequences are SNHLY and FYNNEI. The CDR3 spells CATLTENTGELFF. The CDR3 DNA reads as TGTGCCACTTTAACAGAGAACACCGGGGAGCTGTTTTTT.

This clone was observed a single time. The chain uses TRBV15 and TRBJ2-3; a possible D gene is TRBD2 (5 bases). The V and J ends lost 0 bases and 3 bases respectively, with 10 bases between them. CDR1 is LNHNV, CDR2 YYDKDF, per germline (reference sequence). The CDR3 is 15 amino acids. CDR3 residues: CATSRETGLTDTQYF. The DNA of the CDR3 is TGTGCCACCAGCAGAGAAACGGGGTTGACAGATACGCAGTATTTT.

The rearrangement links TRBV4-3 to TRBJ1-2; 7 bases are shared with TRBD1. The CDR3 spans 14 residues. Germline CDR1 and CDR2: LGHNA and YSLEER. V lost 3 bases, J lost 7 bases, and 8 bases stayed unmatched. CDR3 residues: CASSQATGSFGYTF. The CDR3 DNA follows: TGCGCCAGCAGCCAGGCGACAGGGAGCTTTGGCTACACCTTC.

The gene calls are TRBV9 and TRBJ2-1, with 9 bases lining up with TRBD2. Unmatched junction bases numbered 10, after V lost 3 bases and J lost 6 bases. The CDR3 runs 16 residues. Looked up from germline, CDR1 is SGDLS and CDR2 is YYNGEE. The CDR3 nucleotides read TGTGCCAGCAGCGCCCGAGGTAGCGGGGGCCCCAATGAGCAGTTCTTC. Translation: CASSARGSGGPNEQFF.

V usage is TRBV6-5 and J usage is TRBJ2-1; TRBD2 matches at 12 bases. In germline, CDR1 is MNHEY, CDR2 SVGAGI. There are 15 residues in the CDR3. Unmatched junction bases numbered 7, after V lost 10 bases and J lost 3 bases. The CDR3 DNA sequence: TGTGCCACTTCGACTAGCGGGGGATTCTACAATGAGCAGTTCTTC. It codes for CATSTSGGFYNEQFF.

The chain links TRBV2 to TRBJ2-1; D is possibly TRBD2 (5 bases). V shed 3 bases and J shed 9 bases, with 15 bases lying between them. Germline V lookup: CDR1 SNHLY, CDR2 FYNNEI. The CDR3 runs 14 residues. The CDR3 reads CASSDRGGYTEQFF. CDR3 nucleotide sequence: TGTGCCAGCAGTGATCGGGGTGGGTATACTGAGCAGTTCTTC.

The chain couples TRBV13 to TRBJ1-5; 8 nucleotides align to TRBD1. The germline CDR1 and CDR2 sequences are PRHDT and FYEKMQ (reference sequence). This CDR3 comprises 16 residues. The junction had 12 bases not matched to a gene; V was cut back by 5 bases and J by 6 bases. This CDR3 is CASSITHGTGGQPQHF. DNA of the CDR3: TGTGCCAGCAGCATAACCCACGGCACAGGGGGTCAGCCCCAGCATTTT.